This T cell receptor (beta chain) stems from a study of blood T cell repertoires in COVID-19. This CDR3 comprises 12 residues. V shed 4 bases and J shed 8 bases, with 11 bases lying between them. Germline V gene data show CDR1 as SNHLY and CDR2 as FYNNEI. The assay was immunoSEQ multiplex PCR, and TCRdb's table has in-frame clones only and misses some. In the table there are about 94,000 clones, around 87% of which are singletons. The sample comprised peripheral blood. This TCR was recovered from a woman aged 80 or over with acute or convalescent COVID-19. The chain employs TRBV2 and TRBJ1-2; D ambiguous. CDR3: CASSGSGRGYTF. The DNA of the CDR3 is TGTGCCAGCAGTGGTTCAGGAAGGGGCTACACCTTC.